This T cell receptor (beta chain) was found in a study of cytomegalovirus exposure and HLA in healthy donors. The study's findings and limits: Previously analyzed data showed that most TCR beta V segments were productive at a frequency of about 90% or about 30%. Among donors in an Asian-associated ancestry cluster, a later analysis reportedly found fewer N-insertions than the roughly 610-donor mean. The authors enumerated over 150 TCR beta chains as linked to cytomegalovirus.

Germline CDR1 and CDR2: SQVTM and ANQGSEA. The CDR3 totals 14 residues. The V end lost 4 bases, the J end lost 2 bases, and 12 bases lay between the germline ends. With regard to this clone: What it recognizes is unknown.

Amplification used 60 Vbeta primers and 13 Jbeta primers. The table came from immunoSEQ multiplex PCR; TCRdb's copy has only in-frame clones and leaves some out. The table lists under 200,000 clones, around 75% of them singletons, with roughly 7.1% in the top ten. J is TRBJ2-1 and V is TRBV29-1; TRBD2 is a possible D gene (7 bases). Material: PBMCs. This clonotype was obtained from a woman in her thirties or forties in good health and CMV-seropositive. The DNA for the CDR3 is TGCAGCGTTGTTGGGGGGGGGCCCTACAATGAGCAGTTCTTC. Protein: CSVVGGGPYNEQFF.